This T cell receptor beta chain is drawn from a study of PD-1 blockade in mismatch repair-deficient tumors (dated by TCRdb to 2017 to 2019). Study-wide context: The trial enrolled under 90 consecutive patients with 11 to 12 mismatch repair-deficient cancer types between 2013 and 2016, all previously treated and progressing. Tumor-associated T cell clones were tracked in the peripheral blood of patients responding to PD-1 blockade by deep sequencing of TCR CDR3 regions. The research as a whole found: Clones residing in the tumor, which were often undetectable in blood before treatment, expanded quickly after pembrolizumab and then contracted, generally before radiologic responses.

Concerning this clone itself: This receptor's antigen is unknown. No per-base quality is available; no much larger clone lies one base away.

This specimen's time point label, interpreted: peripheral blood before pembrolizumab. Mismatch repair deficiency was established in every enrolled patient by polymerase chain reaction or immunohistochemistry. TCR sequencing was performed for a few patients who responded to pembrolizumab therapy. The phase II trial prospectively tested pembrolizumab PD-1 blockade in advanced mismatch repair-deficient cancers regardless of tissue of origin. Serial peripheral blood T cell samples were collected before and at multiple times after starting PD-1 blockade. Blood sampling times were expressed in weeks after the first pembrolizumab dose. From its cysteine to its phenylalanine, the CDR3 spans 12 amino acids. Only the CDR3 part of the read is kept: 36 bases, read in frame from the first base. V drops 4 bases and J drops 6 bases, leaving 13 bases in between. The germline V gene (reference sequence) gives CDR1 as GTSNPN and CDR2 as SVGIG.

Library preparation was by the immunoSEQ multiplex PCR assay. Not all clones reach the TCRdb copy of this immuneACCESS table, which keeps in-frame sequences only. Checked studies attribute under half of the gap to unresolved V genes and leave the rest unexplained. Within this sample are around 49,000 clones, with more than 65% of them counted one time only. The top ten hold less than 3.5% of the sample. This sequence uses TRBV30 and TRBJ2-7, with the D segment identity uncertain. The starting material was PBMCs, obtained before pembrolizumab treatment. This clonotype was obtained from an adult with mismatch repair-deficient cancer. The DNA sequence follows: TGTGCCTGGATCACAATATCAGGCGAGCAGTACTTC. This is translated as CAWITISGEQYF.